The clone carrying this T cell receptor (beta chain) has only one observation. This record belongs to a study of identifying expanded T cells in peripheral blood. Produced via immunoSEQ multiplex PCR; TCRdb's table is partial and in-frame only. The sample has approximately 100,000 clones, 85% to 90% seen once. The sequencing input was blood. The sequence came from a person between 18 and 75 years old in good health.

The CDR3 DNA is TGTGCCAGCAGCTTCCGAGGAGTCTACAATGAGCAGTTCTTC. This codes for CASSFRGVYNEQFF. The chain combines TRBV6-5 with TRBJ2-1; no reliable D call. Germline V gives CDR1 MNHEY, CDR2 SVGAGI. The CDR3 length is 14 residues. V lost 6 bases and J lost 3, with 12 bases in between.